These 7 T cell receptor beta chains came from one sample sequenced in a study of neurological immune-mediated disorders. TCRdb recomputed calls from the 5' RACE reads with MiXCR, one row per CDR3 protein. The sample includes roughly 61,000 distinct CDR3 sequences, nearly 25% of them seen just once. Documented time point: technical triplicate 2. The sample was PBMCs. These receptors were taken from a man aged 60 to 75 with HTLV-1-associated myelopathy (HAM/TSP).

This clonotype was detected only a few times. As DNA, the CDR3 is TGTGCCAGCAGCTTAGATTCGGGAGCCAGTTCAGATACGCAGTATTTT. Its translation: CASSLDSGASSDTQYF. The chain has TRBV7-8 and TRBJ2-3; possible D gene TRBD2, 6 bases. V gave up 1 base and J gave up 4 bases, with 15 bases separating them. Germline-derived CDR1 and CDR2 are SGHVS and FQNEAQ. This CDR3 contains 16 residues. The full variable domain, completed using reference TRBV7-8 and TRBJ2-3, is GAGVSQSPRYKVAKRGQDVALRCDPISGHVSLFWYQQALGQGPEFLTYFQNEAQLDKSGLPSDRFFAERPEGSVSTLKIQRTQQEDSAVYLCASSLDSGASSDTQYFGPGTRLTVL.

This clonotype was seen many times. CDR3 in DNA: TGTGCCAGCAGCTTAAGGACAGGGAGCAGCAATCAGCCCCAGCATTTT. Translating gives CASSLRTGSSNQPQHF. J is TRBJ1-5 and V is TRBV5-6, with 8 bases that match TRBD1. The CDR3 has 16 residues. V lost 2 bases to trimming and J lost 1 base; unmatched junction nucleotides: 5. In germline, CDR1 is SGHDT, CDR2 YYEEEE.

The chain couples TRBV5-6 to TRBJ2-1; D not certain. Trimming left V 2 bases short and J 7 bases short, with 7 bases between. In germline, CDR1 is SGHDT, CDR2 YYEEEE. The CDR3 contains 12 residues. The CDR3: CASSFVRNEQFF. The CDR3 DNA reads as TGTGCCAGCAGCTTTGTAAGAAATGAGCAGTTCTTC. Together with reference TRBV5-6 and TRBJ2-1, the CDR3 gives the full variable domain: DAGVTQSPTHLIKTRGQQVTLRCSPKSGHDTVSWYQQALGQGPQFIFQYYEEEERQRGNFPDRFSGHQFPNYSSELNVNALLLGDSALYLCASSFVRNEQFFGPGTRLTVL.

Many counts were recorded for this clonotype. The chain couples TRBV13 to TRBJ2-7, with TRBD2 as a possible D gene (6 bases). Trimming cost V 5 bases and J 6 bases, with 17 bases left between them. From germline, CDR1 is PRHDT and CDR2 FYEKMQ (reference sequence). The CDR3 contains 14 residues. CDR3 sequence: CASSRRDWGPEQYF. The CDR3 coding sequence is TGTGCCAGCAGCCGCCGGGACTGGGGACCCGAGCAGTACTTC.

Points on this clonotype: A much larger clone differs by one base, so this may be a read error. The rearrangement links TRBV18 to TRBJ1-4; TRBD1 matches at 7 bases. The J segment lost 4 bases and the V segment lost 2 bases, leaving 4 bases of the junction unmatched. Germline CDR1 reads KGHSH; CDR2 reads LQKENI. This CDR3 contains 15 residues. CDR3 coding DNA: TGTGCCAGCTCACCAAAGGACAGGAGTAATGAAAAACTGTTTTTT. Translation gives CASSPKDRSNEKLFF.

This clonotype was counted at least ten times. This chain links TRBV29-1 with TRBJ2-1, with D maybe TRBD1 (5 bases). The V end was cut by 6 bases, the J end by 8 bases, with 11 bases between. The V gene's germline CDR1 is SQVTM and CDR2 ANQGSEA. There are 11 residues in the CDR3. The CDR3 loop reads CSVARVHEQFF. In DNA form, the CDR3 reads TGCAGCGTAGCCAGGGTGCATGAGCAGTTCTTC.

There are many counts of this clonotype. This rearrangement joins TRBV20-1 to TRBJ2-1; the D gene is possibly TRBD2 (6 bases). V was pared by 6 bases and J by 0 bases, with 18 bases between. Per the germline V gene, CDR1 is DFQATT and CDR2 is SNEGSKA (reference sequence). This CDR3 contains 16 residues. The CDR3 bases are TGCAGTGCCCGTCGGAGTAGCGGTACCTCCTACAATGAGCAGTTCTTC. Translation: CSARRSSGTSYNEQFF.